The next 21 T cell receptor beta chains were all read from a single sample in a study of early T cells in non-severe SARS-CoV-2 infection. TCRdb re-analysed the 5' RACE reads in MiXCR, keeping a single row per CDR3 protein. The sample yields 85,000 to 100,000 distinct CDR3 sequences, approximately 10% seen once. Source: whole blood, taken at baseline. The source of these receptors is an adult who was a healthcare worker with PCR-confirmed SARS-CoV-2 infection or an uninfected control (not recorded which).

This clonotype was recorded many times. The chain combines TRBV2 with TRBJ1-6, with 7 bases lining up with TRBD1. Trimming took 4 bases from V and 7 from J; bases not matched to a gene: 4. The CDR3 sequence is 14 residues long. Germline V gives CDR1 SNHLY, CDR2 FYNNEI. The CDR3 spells CASSGHRGNSPLHF. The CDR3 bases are TGTGCCAGCAGTGGTCACAGGGGAAATTCACCCCTCCACTTT.

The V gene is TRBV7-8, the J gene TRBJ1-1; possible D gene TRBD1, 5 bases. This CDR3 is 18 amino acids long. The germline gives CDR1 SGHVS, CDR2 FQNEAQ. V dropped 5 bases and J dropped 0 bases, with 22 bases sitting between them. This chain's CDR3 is CASSADRTITSMNTEAFF. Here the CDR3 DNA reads TGTGCCAGCAGCGCCGACAGAACTATAACATCTATGAACACTGAAGCTTTCTTT.

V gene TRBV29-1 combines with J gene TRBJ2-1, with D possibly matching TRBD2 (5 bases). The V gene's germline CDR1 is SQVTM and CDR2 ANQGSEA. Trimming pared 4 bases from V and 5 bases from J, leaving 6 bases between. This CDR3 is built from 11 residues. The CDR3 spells CSVGGNNEQFF. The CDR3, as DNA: TGCAGCGTTGGAGGGAACAATGAGCAGTTCTTC.

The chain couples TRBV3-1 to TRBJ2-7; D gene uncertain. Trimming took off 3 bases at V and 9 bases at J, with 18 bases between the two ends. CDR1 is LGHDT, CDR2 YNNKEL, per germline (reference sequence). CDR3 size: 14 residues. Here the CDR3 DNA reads TGTGCCAGCAGCCAGGTCCCGACGCAAACGGGGCAGTACTTC. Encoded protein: CASSQVPTQTGQYF.

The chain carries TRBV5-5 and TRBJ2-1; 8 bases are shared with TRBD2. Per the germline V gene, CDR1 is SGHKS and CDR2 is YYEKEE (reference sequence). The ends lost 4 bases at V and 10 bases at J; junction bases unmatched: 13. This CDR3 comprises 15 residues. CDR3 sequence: CASSVGVSGTGEQFF. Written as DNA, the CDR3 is TGTGCCAGCAGCGTGGGGGTTAGCGGGACTGGAGAGCAGTTCTTC.

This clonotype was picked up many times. The CDR3, as DNA: TGTGCCAGTCTAACCAGAGGACAGGAGGGCGTTCAGCCCCAGCATTTT. It specifies CASLTRGQEGVQPQHF. The chain has TRBV6-4 and TRBJ1-5, with 7 positions matching TRBD1. J lost 6 bases, V lost 9 bases, and 17 bases had no gene match. CDR1 is MRHNA, CDR2 SNTAGT, per germline. The CDR3 covers 16 residues.

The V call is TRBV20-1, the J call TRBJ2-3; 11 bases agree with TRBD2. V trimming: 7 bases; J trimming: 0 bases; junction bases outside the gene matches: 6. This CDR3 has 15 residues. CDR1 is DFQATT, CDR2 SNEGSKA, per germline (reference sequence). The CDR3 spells CSEGTSGSSTDTQYF. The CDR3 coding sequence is TGCAGTGAGGGAACTAGCGGGAGTAGCACAGATACGCAGTATTTT.

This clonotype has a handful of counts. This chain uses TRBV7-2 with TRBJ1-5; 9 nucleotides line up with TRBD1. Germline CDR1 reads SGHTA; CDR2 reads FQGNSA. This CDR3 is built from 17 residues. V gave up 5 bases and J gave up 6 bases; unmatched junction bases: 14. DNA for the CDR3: TGTGCCAGCAGCCCCTACCGACAGGGGGAAGTCTTTCAGCCCCAGCATTTT. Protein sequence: CASSPYRQGEVFQPQHF.

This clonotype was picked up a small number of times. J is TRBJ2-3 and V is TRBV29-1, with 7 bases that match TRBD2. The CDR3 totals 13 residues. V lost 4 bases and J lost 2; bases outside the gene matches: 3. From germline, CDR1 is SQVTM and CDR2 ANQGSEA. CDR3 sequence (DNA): TGCAGCGTTGTGAGCGGGACCACAGATACGCAGTATTTT. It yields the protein CSVVSGTTDTQYF.

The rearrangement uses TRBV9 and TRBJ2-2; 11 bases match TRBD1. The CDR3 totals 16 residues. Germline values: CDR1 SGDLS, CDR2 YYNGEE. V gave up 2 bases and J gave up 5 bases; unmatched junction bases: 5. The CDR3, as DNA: TGTGCCAGCAGCGTCTCCGGGACAGGGGGTACCGGGGAGCTGTTTTTT. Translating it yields CASSVSGTGGTGELFF.

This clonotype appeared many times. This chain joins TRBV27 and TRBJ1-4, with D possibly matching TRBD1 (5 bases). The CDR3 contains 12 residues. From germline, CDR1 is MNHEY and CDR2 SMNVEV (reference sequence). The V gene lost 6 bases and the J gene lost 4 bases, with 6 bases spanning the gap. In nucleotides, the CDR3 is TGTGCCAGCAGCCAGGGTAATGAAAAACTGTTTTTT. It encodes CASSQGNEKLFF. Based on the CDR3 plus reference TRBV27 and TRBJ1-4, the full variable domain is EAQVTQNPRYLITVTGKKLTVTCSQNMNHEYMSWYRQDPGLGLRQIYYSMNVEVTDKGDVPEGYKVSRKEKRNFPLILESPSPNQTSLYFCASSQGNEKLFFGSGTQLSVL.

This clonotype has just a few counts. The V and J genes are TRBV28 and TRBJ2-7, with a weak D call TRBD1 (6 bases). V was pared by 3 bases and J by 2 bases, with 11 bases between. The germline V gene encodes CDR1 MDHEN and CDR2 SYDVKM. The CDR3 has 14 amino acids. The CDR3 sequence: CASSFFRDTYEQYF. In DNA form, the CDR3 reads TGTGCCAGCAGTTTTTTTCGGGACACCTACGAGCAGTACTTC.

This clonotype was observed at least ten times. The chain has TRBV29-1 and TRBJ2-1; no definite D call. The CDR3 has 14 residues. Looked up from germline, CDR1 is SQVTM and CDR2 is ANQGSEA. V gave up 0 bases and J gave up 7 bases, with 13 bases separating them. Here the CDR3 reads CSVEDWALPNEQFF. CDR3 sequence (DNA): TGCAGCGTTGAAGATTGGGCACTCCCAAATGAGCAGTTCTTC.

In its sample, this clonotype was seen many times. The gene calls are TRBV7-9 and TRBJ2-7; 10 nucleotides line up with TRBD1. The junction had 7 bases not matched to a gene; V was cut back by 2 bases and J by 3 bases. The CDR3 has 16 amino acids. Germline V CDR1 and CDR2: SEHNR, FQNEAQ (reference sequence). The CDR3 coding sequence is TGTGCCAGCAGCTTACTACGGGACAGGGGAATCTACGAGCAGTACTTC. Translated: CASSLLRDRGIYEQYF.

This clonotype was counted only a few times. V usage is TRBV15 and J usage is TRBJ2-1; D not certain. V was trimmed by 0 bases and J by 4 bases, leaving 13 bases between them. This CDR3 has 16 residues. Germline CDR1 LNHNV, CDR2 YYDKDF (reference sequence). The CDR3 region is CATSRDGALTYNEQFF. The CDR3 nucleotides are TGTGCCACCAGCAGAGATGGCGCGCTTACTTACAATGAGCAGTTCTTC.

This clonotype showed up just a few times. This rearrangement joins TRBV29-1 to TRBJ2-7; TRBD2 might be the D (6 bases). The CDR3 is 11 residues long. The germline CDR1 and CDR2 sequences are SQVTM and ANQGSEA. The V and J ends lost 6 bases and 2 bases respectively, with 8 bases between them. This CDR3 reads CSVGGTYEQYF. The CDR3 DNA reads TGCAGCGTCGGGGGTACCTACGAGCAGTACTTC.

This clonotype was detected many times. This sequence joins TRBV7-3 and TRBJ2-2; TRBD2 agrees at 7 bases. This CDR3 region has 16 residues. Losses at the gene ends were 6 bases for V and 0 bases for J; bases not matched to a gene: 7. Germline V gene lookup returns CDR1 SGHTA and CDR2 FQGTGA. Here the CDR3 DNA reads TGTGCCAGCAGACGACTAGCAGAGTCGAACACCGGGGAGCTGTTTTTT. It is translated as CASRRLAESNTGELFF.

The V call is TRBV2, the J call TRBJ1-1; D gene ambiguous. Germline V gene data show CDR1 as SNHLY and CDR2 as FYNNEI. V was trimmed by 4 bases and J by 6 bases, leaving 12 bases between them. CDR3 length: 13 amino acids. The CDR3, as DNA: TGTGCCAGCAGTGGTCAAGGGCGGGCTGAAGCTTTCTTT. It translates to CASSGQGRAEAFF.

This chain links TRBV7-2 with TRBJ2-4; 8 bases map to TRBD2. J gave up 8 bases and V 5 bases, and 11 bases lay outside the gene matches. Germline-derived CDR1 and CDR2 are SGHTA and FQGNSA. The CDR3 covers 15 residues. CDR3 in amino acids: CASSPVAGNSDIQYF. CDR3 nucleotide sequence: TGTGCCAGCAGCCCCGTAGCGGGAAATTCTGACATTCAGTACTTC.

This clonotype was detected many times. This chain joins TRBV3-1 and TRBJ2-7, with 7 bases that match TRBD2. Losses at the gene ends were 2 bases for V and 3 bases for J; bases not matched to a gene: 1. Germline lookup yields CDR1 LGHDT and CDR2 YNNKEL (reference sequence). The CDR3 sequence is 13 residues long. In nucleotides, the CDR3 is TGTGCCAGCAGCCAAACGGGGGGCTACGAGCAGTACTTC. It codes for CASSQTGGYEQYF.

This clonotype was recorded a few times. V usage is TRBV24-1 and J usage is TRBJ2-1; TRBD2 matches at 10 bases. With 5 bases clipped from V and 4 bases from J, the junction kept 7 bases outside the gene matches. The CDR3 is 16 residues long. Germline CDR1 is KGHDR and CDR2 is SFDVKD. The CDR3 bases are TGTGCCACCAGTGCCACGACTAGCGGGTTTTACAATGAGCAGTTCTTC. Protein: CATSATTSGFYNEQFF.